This T cell receptor beta chain originates from a study of T cell responses to AZD1222 COVID-19 vaccine. Study in general: Second-dose recipients at about 4 or about 12 weeks were treated as one pooled group. Notes on the study in general: Among AZD1222 vaccinees, only six or seven were seropositive at baseline.

The CDR3 length is 15 residues. Germline V gene sequence: CDR1 MDHEN, CDR2 SYDVKM. The germline V and J ends were trimmed by 2 bases and 4 bases, with 14 bases remaining between them. Worth noting for this clone: No antigen is known for it.

The method was immunoSEQ multiplex PCR; TCRdb's version includes in-frame clones alone and lacks a portion of them. The sample holds about 140,000 clones, less than 95% seen once. The chain uses TRBV28 and TRBJ1-2, with D unclear. The clonotype comes from an adult in good health. The sample was peripheral blood, taken on day 0 of AZD1222 vaccination. The CDR3 reads CASSLPVGDTYGYTF. In nucleotides, the CDR3 is TGTGCCAGCAGTTTACCGGTGGGTGACACCTATGGCTACACCTTC.